The clone carrying this T cell receptor (beta chain) was seen a handful of times. The antigen is not known. CDR1 and CDR2 (germline): SGHRS, YFSETQ. J gave up 4 bases and V 2 bases, and 17 bases lay outside the gene matches. The CDR3 totals 18 residues. This sample was taken from a study of identical twins. Study findings and constraints: Out-of-frame alpha sequences shared by twins were enriched for low generation probability. Within cord blood, abundant beta clonotypes carried fewer insertions, but memory repertoires showed no such trend.

TCRdb reprocessed the 5' RACE reads via MiXCR and lists one record per CDR3 protein. This sample has about 240,000 distinct CDR3 sequences, with 7.5% found just once. These sequences were also reported in another study, on yellow fever vaccine responses in identical twins.

The chain uses TRBV5-1 and TRBJ1-2; 7 nucleotides line up with TRBD1. The sequence derives from a woman aged 18 to 35 in good health. The material sequenced was CD8+ T cells sorted from blood. CDR3 residues: CASSLGHQRGLNPYGYTF. The CDR3 bases are TGCGCCAGCAGCTTAGGTCACCAAAGGGGGCTTAACCCCTATGGCTACACCTTC.